One and the same sample provided the 13 T cell receptor beta chains below, sequenced in a study of blood T cell repertoires in COVID-19. This table comes from immunoSEQ multiplex PCR, and its TCRdb copy is limited to in-frame clones, with some not included. This sample has about 200,000 clones, with approximately 80% found just once. Sample: peripheral blood. The receptor set was obtained from a man aged 60-69 years with COVID-19, enrolled during active disease.

V and J are TRBV6-6 and TRBJ1-5; perhaps TRBD1 as D (5 bases). V dropped 2 bases and J dropped 4 bases, with 9 bases sitting between them. This CDR3 spans 14 amino acids. Per the germline V gene, CDR1 is MNHNY and CDR2 is SVGAGI (reference sequence). The CDR3 here is CASSYGGGNQPQHF. The CDR3 DNA reads as TGTGCCAGCAGTTACGGGGGGGGGAATCAGCCCCAGCATTTT.

V usage is TRBV28 and J usage is TRBJ1-1; tentatively, D is TRBD1 (6 bases). Germline V gene data show CDR1 as MDHEN and CDR2 as SYDVKM. The CDR3 is made up of 15 amino acids. The germline V and J ends were trimmed by 1 base and 1 base, with 10 bases remaining between them. This chain's CDR3 is CASSLYRTANTEAFF. CDR3 DNA: TGTGCCAGCAGTTTATATAGGACAGCGAACACTGAAGCTTTCTTT.

The chain uses TRBV5-1 and TRBJ2-5, with D perhaps TRBD1 (7 bases). This CDR3 spans 14 amino acids. Trimming stripped 4 bases from V and 3 bases from J, with 13 bases between. CDR1 and CDR2 (germline): SGHRS, YFSETQ. CDR3 sequence (DNA): TGCGCCAGCAGCCTGTTCAGGGGGGAAGAGACCCAGTACTTC. Residues: CASSLFRGEETQYF.

The chain links TRBV5-1 to TRBJ1-6; 7 nucleotides line up with TRBD1. The germline gives CDR1 SGHRS, CDR2 YFSETQ. V shed 0 bases, J shed 5 bases, and the junction held 5 bases outside the gene matches. This CDR3 comprises 16 residues. CDR3 sequence: CASSLAGTADNSPLHF. CDR3 bases: TGCGCCAGCAGCTTGGCCGGGACAGCAGATAATTCACCCCTCCACTTT.

As regards this clone: The same CDR3 also results from other DNA sequences found in this sample. The gene calls are TRBV5-4 and TRBJ2-7, with 9 bases matching TRBD1. V lost 3 bases and J lost 4; bases outside the gene matches: 2. The length of the CDR3 is 13 residues. Germline-derived CDR1 and CDR2 are SGHNT and YYREEE (reference sequence). In DNA form, the CDR3 reads TGTGCCAGCAGCTCGGACAGGGGATACGAGCAGTACTTC. It translates to CASSSDRGYEQYF.

This clone was counted between two and nine times. V and J are TRBV11-1 and TRBJ2-5; D perhaps matches TRBD1 (6 bases). This CDR3 region has 15 residues. V was shortened by 0 bases and J by 3 bases, with 11 bases between the two germline ends. Per germline, CDR1 SGHAT and CDR2 FQDESV (reference sequence). Here the CDR3 reads CASSLARGGKETQYF. For the CDR3, the DNA is TGTGCCAGCAGCTTAGCCAGGGGTGGAAAAGAGACCCAGTACTTC.

The V call is TRBV5-6, the J call TRBJ2-1, with D perhaps matching TRBD1 (6 bases). The CDR3 totals 14 residues. Per germline, CDR1 SGHDT and CDR2 YYEEEE. V lost 3 bases and J lost 8, with 15 bases in between. CDR3 sequence reads: CASSSTGLKDEQFF. As DNA, the CDR3 is TGTGCCAGCAGCTCGACAGGTCTTAAGGATGAGCAGTTCTTC.

The chain employs TRBV14 and TRBJ2-3; 10 nucleotides line up with TRBD2. The CDR3 sequence is 17 residues long. V trimming: 4 bases; J trimming: 6 bases; junction bases outside the gene matches: 13. CDR1 and CDR2 from the germline V gene are SGHDN and FVKESK. CDR3 sequence: CASSPGPLAGTLDTQYF. The CDR3 bases are TGTGCCAGCAGCCCCGGCCCACTAGCGGGGACTCTGGATACGCAGTATTTT.

The genes are TRBV5-1 and TRBJ2-7, with TRBD1 matching 7 bases. CDR3 length equals 14 residues. In germline, CDR1 is SGHRS, CDR2 YFSETQ. Germline trimming cut 5 bases from V and 0 bases from J; bases unmatched to any gene: 5. DNA for the CDR3: TGCGCCAGCAGGTTTGGGACAGACTCCTACGAGCAGTACTTC. Protein: CASRFGTDSYEQYF.

The chain couples TRBV11-2 to TRBJ1-1; no definite D call. Per the germline V gene, CDR1 is SGHAT and CDR2 is FQNNGV. The CDR3 loop spans 13 amino acids. Trimming cost V 6 bases and J 1 base, with 9 bases left between them. The CDR3 reads CASRGSGNTEAFF. As DNA, the CDR3 is TGTGCCAGCAGGGGGAGTGGGAACACTGAAGCTTTCTTT. The full variable domain, with the rest looked up from reference TRBV11-2 and TRBJ1-1, is EAGVAQSPRYKIIEKRQSVAFWCNPISGHATLYWYQQILGQGPKLLIQFQNNGVVDDSQLPKDRFSAERLKGVDSTLKIQPAKLEDSAVYLCASRGSGNTEAFFGQGTRLTVV.

This clone was seen more than once but under ten times. The chain employs TRBV4-1 and TRBJ1-5; 8 positions match TRBD1. Trimming took 0 bases from V and 2 from J; bases not matched to a gene: 6. The CDR3 is 17 residues long. CDR1 is MGHRA, CDR2 YSYEKL, per germline. Here the CDR3 reads CASSQDLGQGRNQPQHF. The DNA of the CDR3 is TGCGCCAGCAGCCAAGACCTCGGACAGGGACGCAATCAGCCCCAGCATTTT.

The V call is TRBV10-3, the J call TRBJ1-5, with a tentative D call TRBD1 (5 bases). CDR1 and CDR2 (germline): ENHRY, SYGVKD. The CDR3 contains 17 residues. Deletions cut 2 bases from V and 1 base from J, with 15 bases between. This CDR3 reads CAISEGTARRSNQPQHF. CDR3 nucleotide sequence: TGTGCCATCAGTGAGGGGACTGCCCGTCGGAGCAATCAGCCCCAGCATTTT.

This chain uses TRBV12-3 or TRBV12-4 with TRBJ1-1; 8 positions agree with TRBD1. The CDR3 is 13 amino acids. The junction had 4 bases not matched to a gene; V was cut back by 6 bases and J by 4 bases. Here the CDR3 reads CASRTGQGTEAFF. CDR3 in DNA: TGTGCCAGCAGAACTGGACAGGGCACTGAAGCTTTCTTT.